One T cell receptor beta chain is described in this entry. This sample is part of a study of T cells in Graves' hyperthyroidism and ophthalmopathy. TCR beta CDR3 regions were amplified from RNA transcripts. First-round RT-PCR targeting the TCR CDR3 was performed with the HTBI primer set. MiXCR was run by TCRdb on the multiplex PCR reads, yielding one entry per CDR3 protein. The sample holds hundreds of thousands of distinct CDR3 sequences, over 40% seen once. Germline loops: CDR1 SGHTA, CDR2 FQGNSA. V was clipped by 3 bases and J by 5 bases, with 16 bases between them. The length of the CDR3 is 16 residues.

The V and J genes are TRBV7-2 and TRBJ1-4, with a weak D call TRBD1 (6 bases). The sequence was obtained from an adult man with Graves' disease, either hyperthyroidism or ophthalmopathy (not recorded which). Sequenced: peripheral blood or thyroid tissue (not recorded which). As DNA, the CDR3 is TGTGCCAGCAGCTTCACTTGGACAGAATCGAATGAAAAACTGTTTTTT. It encodes CASSFTWTESNEKLFF.